This T cell receptor (beta chain) is from a study of T cells after yellow fever vaccination. This clonotype came up many times. TCRdb analysed the 5' RACE reads with MiXCR anew, one entry per CDR3 protein. This table holds some 300,000 distinct CDR3 sequences, approximately 10% found once. In germline, CDR1 is SNHLY, CDR2 FYNNEI. The V segment lost 8 bases and the J segment 5 bases; nucleotides outside the gene matches: 7. The CDR3 consists of 13 residues. This TCR was recovered from a man in his late teens or twenties who received the YFV17D yellow fever vaccine. The starting material was CD4+ T cells sorted from PBMCs, obtained 5 days after the yellow fever booster vaccination. The chain couples TRBV2 to TRBJ2-5; 8 nucleotides agree with TRBD2. The chain's CDR3 is CASGDSGAETQYF. In DNA, the CDR3 is TGTGCCAGCGGAGATAGCGGGGCGGAGACCCAGTACTTC.